Listed below are T cell receptor beta chains from one sample, sequenced in a study of cytomegalovirus exposure and HLA in healthy donors. Libraries were prepared by immunoSEQ multiplex PCR; TCRdb keeps only in-frame clonotypes and omits some of them. The sample comprises over 150,000 clones, around four fifths of which are singletons, and 1% rests with the top ten. Sequenced: PBMCs. The receptors were gathered from a woman in her forties or fifties in good health and CMV-seropositive. Both conserved end residues are part of each CDR3. The D gene is left open where the match is weak. Size is stated for part of the rows, as once, few or many counts, or as a class when the clone is expanded.

cdr3_length	clone_size	d_call	j_call	v_call	cdr3_aa	cdr3_nt
17	.	.	TRBJ2-7	TRBV5-8	CASNLEVRQTVTYEQYF	TGTGCCAGCAACTTGGAAGTAAGGCAGACAGTTACCTACGAGCAGTACTTC
14	few	TRBD1	TRBJ1-1	TRBV11-2	CASSSDRGVTEAFF	TGTGCCAGCAGCTCGGACAGGGGAGTTACTGAAGCTTTCTTT
13	.	TRBD1	TRBJ1-1	TRBV5-1	CASSRDSRERAFF	TGCGCCAGCAGCAGGGACAGCCGGGAGAGGGCTTTCTTT
14	once	.	TRBJ1-1	TRBV6-1	CASSRIRGSTEAFF	TGTGCCAGCAGTCGTATTAGGGGGAGCACTGAAGCTTTCTTT
21	.	TRBD2	TRBJ2-1	TRBV5-1	CASSAGLAGLTYTSSYNEQFF	TGCGCCAGCAGCGCGGGACTAGCGGGACTCACATATACCAGCTCCTACAATGAGCAGTTCTTC
13	.	.	TRBJ1-1	TRBV27	CASTPSGGTEAFF	TGTGCCAGCACTCCCTCGGGGGGCACTGAAGCTTTCTTT
14	once	.	TRBJ1-1	TRBV9	CASSPGVPKTEAFF	TGTGCCAGCAGCCCAGGGGTCCCGAAAACTGAAGCTTTCTTT
15	few	TRBD1	TRBJ1-6	TRBV4-2	CASSQDWTGVTPLHF	TGTGCCAGCAGCCAAGATTGGACAGGGGTTACACCCCTCCACTTT
15	.	TRBD1	TRBJ2-7	TRBV6-1	CASSAPGQGSYEQYF	TGTGCCAGCAGCGCCCCTGGACAGGGATCCTACGAGCAGTACTTC
19	.	TRBD2	TRBJ2-7	TRBV7-8	CASSLARASGRYSSYEQYF	TGTGCCAGCAGCTTAGCGCGCGCTAGCGGACGATACTCCTCCTACGAGCAGTACTTC
14	.	.	TRBJ1-2	TRBV6-5	CASRTLGGEYGYTF	TGTGCCAGCAGAACTCTAGGGGGAGAATATGGCTACACCTTC
14	.	.	TRBJ2-7	TRBV10-3	CAISEKSGFDEQYF	TGTGCCATCAGTGAGAAGTCAGGGTTCGACGAGCAGTACTTC
16	.	TRBD1	TRBJ2-2	TRBV5-4	CASSLRDRGDTGELFF	TGTGCCAGCAGCCTCCGGGACAGGGGTGACACCGGGGAGCTGTTTTTT
13	.	.	TRBJ1-2	TRBV6-6	CASSRDTTDGYTF	TGTGCCAGCAGTAGGGACACAACCGATGGCTACACCTTC
15	once	TRBD2	TRBJ2-7	TRBV11-2	CASSLELAGSYEQYF	TGTGCCAGCAGCTTAGAACTAGCGGGCTCCTACGAGCAGTACTTC
14	.	TRBD2	TRBJ2-7	TRBV10-3	CAISDSSGSREQYF	TGTGCCATCAGTGATTCTAGCGGGAGCCGGGAGCAGTACTTC
16	.	TRBD1	TRBJ1-2	TRBV7-9	CASSTTRDRENYGYTF	TGTGCCAGCAGCACGACCCGGGACAGGGAGAACTATGGCTACACCTTC
13	.	.	TRBJ2-1	TRBV5-1	CASSSLRYNEQFF	TGCGCCAGCAGCTCCCTACGCTACAATGAGCAGTTCTTC
18	once	.	TRBJ2-6	TRBV5-8	CASSLVLQAESGANVLTF	TGTGCCAGCAGCTTGGTTCTTCAGGCCGAATCTGGGGCCAACGTCCTGACTTTC
15	.	.	TRBJ1-2	TRBV7-8	CASSLGRQAYYGYTF	TGTGCCAGCAGCTTAGGTCGGCAGGCCTACTATGGCTACACCTTC
16	.	TRBD1	TRBJ1-4	TRBV28	CASSMLRQGKSEKLFF	TGTGCCAGCAGTATGCTGCGACAGGGGAAATCGGAAAAACTGTTTTTT
18	.	TRBD1	TRBJ2-3	TRBV11-3	CASSYAPQGAGHTDTQYF	TGTGCCAGCAGCTATGCACCACAGGGGGCCGGACACACAGATACGCAGTATTTT
15	.	.	TRBJ1-2	TRBV12-5	CASGLNGRGREGYTF	TGTGCTAGTGGTTTGAACGGACGGGGACGGGAGGGCTACACCTTC
16	.	.	TRBJ2-5	TRBV7-2	CASSLGFGRGQETQYF	TGTGCCAGCAGCTTAGGGTTTGGTAGGGGTCAAGAGACCCAGTACTTC
18	.	.	TRBJ2-1	TRBV18	CASSPPIRGLWLPKEQFF	TGTGCCAGCTCACCACCGATAAGAGGGCTTTGGCTACCGAAAGAGCAGTTCTTC
13	.	TRBD1	TRBJ2-7	TRBV7-9	CASSWDRTYEQYF	TGTGCCAGCAGCTGGGACAGAACCTACGAGCAGTACTTC
14	.	TRBD2	TRBJ2-5	TRBV5-1	CASSLVRGRETQYF	TGCGCCAGCAGCTTGGTGCGGGGGAGGGAGACCCAGTACTTC
16	.	.	TRBJ1-3	TRBV5-6	CASSPRDRFLGNTIYF	TGTGCCAGCAGCCCACGTGACAGGTTCTTGGGAAACACCATATATTTT
13	.	TRBD1	TRBJ2-1	TRBV27	CASSLPDRVEQFF	TGTGCCAGCAGTTTGCCCGACAGGGTTGAGCAGTTCTTC
15	.	.	TRBJ1-4	TRBV14	CASSQERSTNEKLFF	TGTGCCAGCAGCCAAGAGAGGTCAACTAATGAAAAACTGTTTTTT
14	few	.	TRBJ1-1	TRBV7-2	CASSLGQWNTEAFF	TGTGCCAGCAGCTTAGGTCAATGGAACACTGAAGCTTTCTTT
15	.	TRBD1	TRBJ1-1	TRBV5-1	CASSLGDRGFTEAFF	TGCGCCAGCAGCTTGGGGGACAGGGGGTTCACTGAAGCTTTCTTT
14	.	.	TRBJ2-3	TRBV4-1	CASSQEELTDTQYF	TGCGCCAGCAGCCAAGAAGAACTAACAGATACGCAGTATTTT